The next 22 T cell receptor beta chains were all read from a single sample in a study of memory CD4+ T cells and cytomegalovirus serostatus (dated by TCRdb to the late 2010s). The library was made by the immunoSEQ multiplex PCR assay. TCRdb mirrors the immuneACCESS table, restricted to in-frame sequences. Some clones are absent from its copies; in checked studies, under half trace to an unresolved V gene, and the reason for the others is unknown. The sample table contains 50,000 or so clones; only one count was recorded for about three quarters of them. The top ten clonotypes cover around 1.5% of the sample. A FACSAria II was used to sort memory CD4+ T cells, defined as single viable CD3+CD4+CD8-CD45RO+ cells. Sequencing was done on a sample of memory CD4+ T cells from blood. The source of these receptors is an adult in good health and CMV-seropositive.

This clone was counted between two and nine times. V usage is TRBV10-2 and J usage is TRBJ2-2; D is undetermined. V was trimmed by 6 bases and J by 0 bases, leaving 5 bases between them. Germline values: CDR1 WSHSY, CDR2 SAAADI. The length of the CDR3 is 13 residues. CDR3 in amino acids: CASSSPNTGELFF. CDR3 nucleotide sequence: TGCGCCAGCAGCAGTCCGAACACCGGGGAGCTGTTTTTT.

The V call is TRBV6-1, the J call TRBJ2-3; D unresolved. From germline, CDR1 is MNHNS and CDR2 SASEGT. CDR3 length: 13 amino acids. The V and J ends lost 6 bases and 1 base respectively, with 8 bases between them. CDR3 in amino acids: CASSLRGTDTQYF. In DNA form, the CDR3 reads TGTGCCAGCAGCCTACGGGGCACAGATACGCAGTATTTT.

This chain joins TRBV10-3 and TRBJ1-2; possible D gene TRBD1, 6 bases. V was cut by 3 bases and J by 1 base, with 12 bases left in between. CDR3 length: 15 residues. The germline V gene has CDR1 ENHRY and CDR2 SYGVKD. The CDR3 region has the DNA TGTGCCATCAGTGACAGGGGAAAGGGTAACTATGGCTACACCTTC. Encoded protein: CAISDRGKGNYGYTF.

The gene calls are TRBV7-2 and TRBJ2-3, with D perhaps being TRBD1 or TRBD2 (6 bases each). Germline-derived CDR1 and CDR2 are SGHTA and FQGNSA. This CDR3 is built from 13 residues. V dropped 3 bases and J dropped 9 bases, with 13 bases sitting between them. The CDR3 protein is CASSFRGPGTQYF. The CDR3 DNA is TGTGCCAGCAGCTTCCGGGGGCCTGGGACGCAGTATTTT.

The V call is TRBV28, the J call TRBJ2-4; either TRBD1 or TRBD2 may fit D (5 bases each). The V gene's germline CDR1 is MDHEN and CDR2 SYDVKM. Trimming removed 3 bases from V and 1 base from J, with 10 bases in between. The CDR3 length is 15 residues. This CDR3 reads CASSFWDRAKNIQYF. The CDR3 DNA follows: TGTGCCAGCAGTTTTTGGGACCGGGCCAAAAACATTCAGTACTTC.

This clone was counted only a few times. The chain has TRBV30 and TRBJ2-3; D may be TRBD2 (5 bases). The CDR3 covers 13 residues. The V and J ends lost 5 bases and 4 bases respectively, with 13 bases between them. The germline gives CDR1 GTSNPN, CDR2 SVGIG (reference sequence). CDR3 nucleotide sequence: TGTGCCTGGGGCCAACGGCGGGCAGATACGCAGTATTTT. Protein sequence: CAWGQRRADTQYF.

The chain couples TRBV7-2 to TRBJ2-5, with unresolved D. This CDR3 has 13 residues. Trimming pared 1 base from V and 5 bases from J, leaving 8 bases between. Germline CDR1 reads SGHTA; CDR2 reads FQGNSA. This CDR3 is CASSLGIGETQYF. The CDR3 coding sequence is TGTGCCAGCAGCTTAGGGATCGGGGAGACCCAGTACTTC.

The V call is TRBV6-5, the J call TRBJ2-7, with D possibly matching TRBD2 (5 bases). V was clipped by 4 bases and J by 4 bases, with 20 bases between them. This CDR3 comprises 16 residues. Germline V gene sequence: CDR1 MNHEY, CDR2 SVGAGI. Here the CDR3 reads CASSSPREGFGYEQYF. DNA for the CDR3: TGTGCCAGCAGTTCGCCCCGGGAAGGTTTCGGTTACGAGCAGTACTTC.

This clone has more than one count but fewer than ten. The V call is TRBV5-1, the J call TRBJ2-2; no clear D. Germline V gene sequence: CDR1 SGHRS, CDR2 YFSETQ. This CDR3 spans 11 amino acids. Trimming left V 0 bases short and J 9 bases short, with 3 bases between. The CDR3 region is CASSLARELFF. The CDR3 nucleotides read TGCGCCAGCAGCTTGGCTAGGGAGCTGTTTTTT.

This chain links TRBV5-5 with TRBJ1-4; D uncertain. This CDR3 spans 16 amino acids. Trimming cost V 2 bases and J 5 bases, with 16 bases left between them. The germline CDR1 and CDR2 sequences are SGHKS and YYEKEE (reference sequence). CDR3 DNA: TGTGCCAGCAGCTTCACAGATTCCACTCTGAATGAAAAACTGTTTTTT. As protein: CASSFTDSTLNEKLFF.

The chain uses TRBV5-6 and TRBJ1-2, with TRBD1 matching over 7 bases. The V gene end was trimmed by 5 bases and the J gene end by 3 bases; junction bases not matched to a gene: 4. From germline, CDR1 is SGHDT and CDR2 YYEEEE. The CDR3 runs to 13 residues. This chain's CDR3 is CASRGTDYYGYTF. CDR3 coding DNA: TGTGCCAGCAGGGGGACAGATTACTATGGCTACACCTTC.

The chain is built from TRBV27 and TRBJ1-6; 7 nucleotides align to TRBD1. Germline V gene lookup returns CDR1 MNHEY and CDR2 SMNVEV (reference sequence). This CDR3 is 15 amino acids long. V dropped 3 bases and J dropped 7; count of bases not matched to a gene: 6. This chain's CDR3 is CASSFEGAGNSPLHF. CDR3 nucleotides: TGTGCCAGCAGTTTTGAGGGGGCTGGGAATTCACCCCTCCACTTT.

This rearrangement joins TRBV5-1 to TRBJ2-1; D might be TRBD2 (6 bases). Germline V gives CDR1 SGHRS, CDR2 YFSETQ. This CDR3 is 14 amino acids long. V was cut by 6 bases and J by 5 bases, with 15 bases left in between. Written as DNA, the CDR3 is TGCGCCAGCACCCCTAGCGCTAAGAACAATGAGCAGTTCTTC. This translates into CASTPSAKNNEQFF.

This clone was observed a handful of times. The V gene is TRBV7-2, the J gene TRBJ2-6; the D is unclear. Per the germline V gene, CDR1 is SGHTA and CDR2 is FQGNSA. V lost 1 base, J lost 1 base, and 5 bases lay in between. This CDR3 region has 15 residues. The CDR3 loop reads CASSLVGSGANVLTF. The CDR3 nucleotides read TGTGCCAGCAGCTTAGTTGGGTCTGGGGCCAACGTCCTGACTTTC.

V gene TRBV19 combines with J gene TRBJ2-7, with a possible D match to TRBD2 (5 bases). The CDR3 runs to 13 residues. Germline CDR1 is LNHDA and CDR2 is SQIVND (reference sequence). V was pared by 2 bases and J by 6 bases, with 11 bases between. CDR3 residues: CASSISSGIEQYF. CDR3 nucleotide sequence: TGTGCCAGTAGTATATCTTCGGGAATCGAGCAGTACTTC.

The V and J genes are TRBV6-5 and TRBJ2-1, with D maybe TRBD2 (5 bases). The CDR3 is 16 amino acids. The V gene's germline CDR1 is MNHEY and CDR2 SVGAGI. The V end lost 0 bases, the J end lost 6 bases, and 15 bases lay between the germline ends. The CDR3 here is CASSYSSGLRINEQFF. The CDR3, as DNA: TGTGCCAGCAGTTACTCGAGCGGACTCCGGATCAATGAGCAGTTCTTC.

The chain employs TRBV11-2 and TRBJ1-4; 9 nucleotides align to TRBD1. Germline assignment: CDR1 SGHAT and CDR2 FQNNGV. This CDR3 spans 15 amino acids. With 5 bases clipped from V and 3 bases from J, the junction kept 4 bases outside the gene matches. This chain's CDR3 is CASSPRTGANEKLFF. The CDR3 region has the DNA TGTGCCAGCAGCCCACGGACAGGGGCTAATGAAAAACTGTTTTTT.

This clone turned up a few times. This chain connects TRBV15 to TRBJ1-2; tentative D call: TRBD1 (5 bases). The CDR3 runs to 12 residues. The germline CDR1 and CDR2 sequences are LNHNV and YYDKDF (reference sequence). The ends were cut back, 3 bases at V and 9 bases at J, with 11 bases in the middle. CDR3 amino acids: CATSSGATSYTF. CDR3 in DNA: TGTGCCACCAGCAGTGGGGCCACGAGCTACACCTTC.

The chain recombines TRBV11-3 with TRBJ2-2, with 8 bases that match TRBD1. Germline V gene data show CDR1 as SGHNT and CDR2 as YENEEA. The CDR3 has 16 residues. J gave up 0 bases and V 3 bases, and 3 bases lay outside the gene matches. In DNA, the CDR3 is TGTGCCAGCAGCTTCTCGGGACAGGCGAACACCGGGGAGCTGTTTTTT. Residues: CASSFSGQANTGELFF.

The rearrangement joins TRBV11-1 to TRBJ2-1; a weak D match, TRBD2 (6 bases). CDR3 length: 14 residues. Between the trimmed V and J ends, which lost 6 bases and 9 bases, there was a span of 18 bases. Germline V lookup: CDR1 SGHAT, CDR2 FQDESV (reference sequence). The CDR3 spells CASRRGATSSEQFF. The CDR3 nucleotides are TGTGCCAGCAGACGAGGGGCAACTAGCTCTGAGCAGTTCTTC. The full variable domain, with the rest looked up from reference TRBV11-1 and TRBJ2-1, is EAEVAQSPRYKITEKSQAVAFWCDPISGHATLYWYRQILGQGPELLVQFQDESVVDDSQLPKDRFSAERLKGVDSTLKIQPAELGDSAMYLCASRRGATSSEQFFGPGTRLTVL.

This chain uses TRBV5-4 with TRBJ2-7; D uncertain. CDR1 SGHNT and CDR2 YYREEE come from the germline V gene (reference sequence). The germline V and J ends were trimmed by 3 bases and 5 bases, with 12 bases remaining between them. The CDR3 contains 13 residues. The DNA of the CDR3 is TGTGCCAGCAGCTCGACCCGACCCCACGAGCAGTACTTC. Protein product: CASSSTRPHEQYF.

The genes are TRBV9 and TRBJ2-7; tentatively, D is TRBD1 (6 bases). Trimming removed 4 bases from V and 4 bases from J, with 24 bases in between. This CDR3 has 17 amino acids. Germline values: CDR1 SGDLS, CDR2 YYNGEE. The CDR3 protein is CASSPRPLRGSGYEQYF. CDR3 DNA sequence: TGTGCCAGCAGCCCCCGCCCCCTCAGGGGATCGGGTTACGAGCAGTACTTC. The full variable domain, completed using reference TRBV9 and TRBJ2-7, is DSGVTQTPKHLITATGQRVTLRCSPRSGDLSVYWYQQSLDQGLQFLIQYYNGEERAKGNILERFSAQQFPDLHSELNLSSLELGDSALYFCASSPRPLRGSGYEQYFGPGTRLTVT.